The rows below give T cell receptor beta chains drawn from one sample of a study of blood T cell repertoires in COVID-19. The protocol was immunoSEQ multiplex PCR, while the TCRdb copy is restricted to in-frame clones and leaves out a portion. The table includes 100,000 or so clones, more than 75% detected once. Sample: peripheral blood. The receptors were gathered from a man between 45 and 60 years old with active or convalescent COVID-19. CDR3s include the opening cysteine and the closing phenylalanine or tryptophan. Fields, in order: V gene, clone size, J gene, D gene, CDR3 DNA, CDR3 protein. D genes are given only for firm matches. The size field is filled for only some rows; it gives once, few, many or a size class.

V: TRBV19; size: .; J: TRBJ1-5; D: .; DNA: TGTGCCAGTAGTCGTAATAATCAGCCCCAGCATTTT; CDR3: CASSRNNQPQHF
V: TRBV18; size: .; J: TRBJ1-6; D: .; DNA: TGTGCCAGCTCACCAAACTCAGACAGCGTCTATAATTCACCCCTCCACTTT; CDR3: CASSPNSDSVYNSPLHF
V: TRBV2; size: .; J: TRBJ2-1; D: .; DNA: TGTGCCAGCAGTGAACCTACAGGTTACAATGAGCAGTTCTTC; CDR3: CASSEPTGYNEQFF
V: TRBV18; size: .; J: TRBJ1-5; D: .; DNA: TGTGCCAGCTCACCCGGTGAAAATCAGCCCCAGCATTTT; CDR3: CASSPGENQPQHF
V: TRBV2; size: .; J: TRBJ2-1; D: TRBD1; DNA: TGTGCCAGCTCCCGACAGGGGGCGAATGAGCAGTTCTTC; CDR3: CASSRQGANEQFF
V: TRBV6-5; size: few; J: TRBJ1-5; D: TRBD1; DNA: TGTGCCAGCAGCCCAGGGACAGAGTATCAGCCCCAGCATTTT; CDR3: CASSPGTEYQPQHF
V: TRBV19; size: .; J: TRBJ2-7; D: TRBD1; DNA: TGTGCCAGTAGTCTCTCTACAGGGGAATACGAGCAGTACTTC; CDR3: CASSLSTGEYEQYF
V: TRBV5-6; size: .; J: TRBJ2-1; D: .; DNA: TGTGCCAGCAGCTTGGGAGAGGTGGTCCCGTTCTTC; CDR3: CASSLGEVVPFF
V: TRBV20-1; size: once; J: TRBJ2-7; D: .; DNA: TGCAGTGCTAGATCTTCCTACGAGCAGTACTTC; CDR3: CSARSSYEQYF
V: TRBV19; size: .; J: TRBJ2-1; D: .; DNA: TGTGCCAGTAGTATAAGCCCCTGGGGTAGCGATGAGCAGTTCTTC; CDR3: CASSISPWGSDEQFF
V: TRBV2; size: .; J: TRBJ2-5; D: TRBD2; DNA: TGTGCCAGCAGTGGACTAGCGGGGGCGGAGACCCAGTACTTC; CDR3: CASSGLAGAETQYF
V: TRBV11-2; size: once; J: TRBJ2-3; D: .; DNA: TGTGCCAGCAGCTTAGATCTTGAGGATACGCAGTATTTT; CDR3: CASSLDLEDTQYF
V: TRBV18; size: .; J: TRBJ1-1; D: TRBD1; DNA: TGTGCCAGCTCACCAAGGACAGGGGAGGGCACTGAAGCTTTCTTT; CDR3: CASSPRTGEGTEAFF
V: TRBV10-1; size: .; J: TRBJ2-5; D: TRBD2; DNA: TGCGCCAGCAGTTCGACTAGCGGGGGGGCCCCCGAGACCCAGTACTTC; CDR3: CASSSTSGGAPETQYF
V: TRBV25-1; size: .; J: TRBJ2-7; D: TRBD1; DNA: TGTGCCAGCAGTCAACCCGGGACAGGGGGCCTTTTGGAGCAGTACTTC; CDR3: CASSQPGTGGLLEQYF
V: TRBV24-1; size: few; J: TRBJ1-2; D: TRBD1; DNA: TGTGCCACCAGTGACACGGGACAGTACTATGGCTACACCTTC; CDR3: CATSDTGQYYGYTF
V: TRBV5-8; size: few; J: TRBJ1-1; D: .; DNA: TGTGCCAGCAGCTTGACAGACAGAAACACTGAAGCTTTCTTT; CDR3: CASSLTDRNTEAFF
V: TRBV5-4; size: .; J: TRBJ2-7; D: TRBD1; DNA: TGTGCCAGCAGCCGCCTGGGACAGGGATCCTACGAGCAGTACTTC; CDR3: CASSRLGQGSYEQYF
V: TRBV19; size: .; J: TRBJ1-4; D: .; DNA: TGTGCCAGTAGTATTATGGGCAATGGTAATGAAAAACTGTTTTTT; CDR3: CASSIMGNGNEKLFF
V: TRBV19; size: .; J: TRBJ2-3; D: TRBD2; DNA: TGTGCCAGTAGTGTTTGGACTAGCGGGGCTAGCACAGATACGCAGTATTTT; CDR3: CASSVWTSGASTDTQYF
V: TRBV10-3; size: .; J: TRBJ1-3; D: .; DNA: TGTGCCATCAGTGAGTCATTGGCAGACTGGGGAAACACCATATATTTT; CDR3: CAISESLADWGNTIYF
V: TRBV19; size: .; J: TRBJ1-1; D: TRBD1; DNA: TGTGCCAGTAGTTCCCGGGACAGCGTTCCGAACACTGAAGCTTTCTTT; CDR3: CASSSRDSVPNTEAFF
V: TRBV28; size: .; J: TRBJ1-1; D: .; DNA: TGTGCCAGCACCCCGGAGGGCACTGAAGCTTTCTTT; CDR3: CASTPEGTEAFF
V: TRBV2; size: .; J: TRBJ1-1; D: .; DNA: TGTGCCAGCCACAGGGATCCTAACGCTGAAGCTTTCTTT; CDR3: CASHRDPNAEAFF
V: TRBV5-1; size: .; J: TRBJ2-5; D: .; DNA: TGCGCCAGCAGCTTGCCAGGGGAAGAGACCCAGTACTTC; CDR3: CASSLPGEETQYF
V: TRBV15; size: .; J: TRBJ1-2; D: TRBD1; DNA: TGTGCCACCAGCACCTCCCCCGACAGGGTCGATGGCTACACCTTC; CDR3: CATSTSPDRVDGYTF
V: TRBV29-1; size: once; J: TRBJ2-1; D: .; DNA: TGCAGCGTTACCGATGACTCACCCTCCTACAATGAGCAGTTCTTC; CDR3: CSVTDDSPSYNEQFF
V: TRBV11-2; size: .; J: TRBJ1-5; D: .; DNA: TGTGCCAGCAGCTTGGAAGGGGAAAGGGAGCCCCAGCATTTT; CDR3: CASSLEGEREPQHF
V: TRBV19; size: .; J: TRBJ1-4; D: TRBD1; DNA: TGTGCCAGTAGTATTGGGGGGACAGAAAATGAAAAACTGTTTTTT; CDR3: CASSIGGTENEKLFF
V: TRBV5-1; size: .; J: TRBJ2-5; D: .; DNA: TGCGCCAGCAAGGAACAGGACCAAGAGACCCAGTACTTC; CDR3: CASKEQDQETQYF
V: TRBV11-2; size: .; J: TRBJ2-5; D: TRBD2; DNA: TGTGCCAGCAGCTTATACTCAGCGGGGGGTGCCCAAGAGACCCAGTACTTC; CDR3: CASSLYSAGGAQETQYF
V: TRBV3-1/TRBV3-2; size: once; J: TRBJ2-1; D: TRBD2; DNA: TGTGCCAGCAGCCAAGATTCTGGTAGCGGGTACAATGAGCAGTTCTTC; CDR3: CASSQDSGSGYNEQFF
V: TRBV24-1; size: .; J: TRBJ1-2; D: .; DNA: TGTGCCACCAGTGATGAGGCGTATGGCTACACCTTC; CDR3: CATSDEAYGYTF
V: TRBV5-1; size: .; J: TRBJ1-3; D: .; DNA: TGCGCCAGCAGCCCTGACAGTGTCTCTGGAAACACCATATATTTT; CDR3: CASSPDSVSGNTIYF
V: TRBV19; size: once; J: TRBJ1-2; D: .; DNA: TGTGCCAGTAGTACTTTGTCCGGCTACACCTTC; CDR3: CASSTLSGYTF
V: TRBV7-9; size: .; J: TRBJ2-6; D: .; DNA: TGTGCCAGCAGCCCGAGGACAGCCGACTCTGGGGCCAACGTCCTGACTTTC; CDR3: CASSPRTADSGANVLTF
V: TRBV5-4; size: .; J: TRBJ2-3; D: .; DNA: TGTGCCAGCAGGACTGCGGGGACGTTTAGCACAGATACGCAGTATTTT; CDR3: CASRTAGTFSTDTQYF
V: TRBV19; size: .; J: TRBJ2-2; D: .; DNA: TGTGCCAGTAGTATAGAGATACAATCTCTTCGGGAGCTGTTTTTT; CDR3: CASSIEIQSLRELFF
V: TRBV6-5; size: .; J: TRBJ2-7; D: .; DNA: TGTGCCAGCAGTTACTCGACAGGTCACTCCTACGAGCAGTACTTC; CDR3: CASSYSTGHSYEQYF
V: TRBV30; size: .; J: TRBJ2-5; D: TRBD1; DNA: TGTGCCTGGAGTGTAGGGACAGGTCCTCAAGAGACCCAGTACTTC; CDR3: CAWSVGTGPQETQYF
V: TRBV24-1; size: .; J: TRBJ2-3; D: .; DNA: TGTGCCACCAGTGATTTCCCCAGGGCAGATACGCAGTATTTT; CDR3: CATSDFPRADTQYF
V: TRBV11-2; size: few; J: TRBJ2-1; D: .; DNA: TGTGCCAGCAGCTCCACTCGGGCGGGGAATTACAATGAGCAGTTCTTC; CDR3: CASSSTRAGNYNEQFF
V: TRBV29-1; size: .; J: TRBJ2-5; D: .; DNA: TGCAGCGTTGAGACGGGGACCCAGTACTTC; CDR3: CSVETGTQYF
V: TRBV29-1; size: few; J: TRBJ2-1; D: TRBD1; DNA: TGCAGCGCCCCGACAGGGCCTTTTGGTCGCAATGAGCAGTTCTTC; CDR3: CSAPTGPFGRNEQFF
V: TRBV5-1; size: .; J: TRBJ2-5; D: TRBD2; DNA: TGCGCCAGCAGTGAGGGGACTAGCGGCCAAGAGACCCAGTACTTC; CDR3: CASSEGTSGQETQYF
V: TRBV4-1; size: once; J: TRBJ2-7; D: .; DNA: TGCGCCAGCAGCCCCACGACTTATAGCCGGGACGAGCAGTACTTC; CDR3: CASSPTTYSRDEQYF
V: TRBV6-5; size: .; J: TRBJ1-5; D: .; DNA: TGTGCCAGCTGGGAGCCCTCAAATCAGCCCCAGCATTTT; CDR3: CASWEPSNQPQHF
V: TRBV24-1; size: .; J: TRBJ2-3; D: .; DNA: TGTGCCACCAGTGACACCACAGGGCTGAGAGATACGCAGTATTTT; CDR3: CATSDTTGLRDTQYF
V: TRBV10-3; size: once; J: TRBJ2-3; D: .; DNA: TGTGCCACCTCCCCTAGCACAGATACGCAGTATTTT; CDR3: CATSPSTDTQYF
V: TRBV27; size: .; J: TRBJ2-2; D: .; DNA: TGTGCCTACCGGTGGGGGGGGGCCACCGGGGAGCTGTTTTTT; CDR3: CAYRWGGATGELFF
V: TRBV9; size: .; J: TRBJ2-1; D: TRBD1; DNA: TGTGCCAGCAGCGTGACAGGGGGCTTTAATGAGCAGTTCTTC; CDR3: CASSVTGGFNEQFF
V: TRBV5-1; size: .; J: TRBJ1-6; D: .; DNA: TGCGCCAGCAGCTCCCGGGGGGAAGGCACTTCACCCCTCCACTTT; CDR3: CASSSRGEGTSPLHF
V: TRBV28; size: .; J: TRBJ2-5; D: TRBD2; DNA: TGTGCCAGCAGGCCAACGGGGGGAGGCCAAGAGACCCAGTACTTC; CDR3: CASRPTGGGQETQYF
V: TRBV28; size: .; J: TRBJ1-1; D: .; DNA: TGTGCCAGCACCAGAAGCAGGGTGAACACTGAAGCTTTCTTT; CDR3: CASTRSRVNTEAFF
V: TRBV6-5; size: .; J: TRBJ1-2; D: TRBD1; DNA: TGTGCCAGCAGGTCACCGGGACAGGGGAACTATGGCTACACCTTC; CDR3: CASRSPGQGNYGYTF